The T cell receptor beta chain under discussion was sequenced for a study of T cell repertoires in aging, cancer and after chemotherapy. As for the study in general: Over several months to years, re-sampled healthy donor repertoires clearly shared clones.

Amplification of TCR beta used genomic DNA extracted from peripheral blood. Rearranged V-D-J TRB sequences were amplified with a mixed TRB-A/B primer pool. TCRdb re-called the multiplex PCR reads through MiXCR, storing one row per CDR3 protein. The data contain about 13,000 distinct CDR3 sequences, about 40% of them singletons. The specimen was blood. This TCR was sampled from a human donor in good health. The donor label of this sample is uncertain.

The CDR3 nucleotides are TGTGCCAGCTCACCAGGTCGGGAGACCCAGTACTTC. Translating gives CASSPGRETQYF. The V call is TRBV18, the J call TRBJ2-5, with unresolved D. The CDR3 totals 12 residues. CDR1 and CDR2 from the germline V gene are KGHSH and LQKENI. V was cut by 2 bases and J by 5 bases, with 6 bases left in between.